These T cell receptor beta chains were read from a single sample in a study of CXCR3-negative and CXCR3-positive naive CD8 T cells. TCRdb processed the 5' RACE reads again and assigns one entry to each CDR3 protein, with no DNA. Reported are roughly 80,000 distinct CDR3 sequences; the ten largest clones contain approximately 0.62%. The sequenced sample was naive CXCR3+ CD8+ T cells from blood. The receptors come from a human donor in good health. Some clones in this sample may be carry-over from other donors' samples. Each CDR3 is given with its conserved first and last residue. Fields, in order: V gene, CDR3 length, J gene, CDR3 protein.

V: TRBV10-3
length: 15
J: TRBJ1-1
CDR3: CAISIRGRGDTEAFF

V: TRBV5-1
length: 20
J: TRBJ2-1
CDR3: CASSLGNNSGGLSSYNEQFF

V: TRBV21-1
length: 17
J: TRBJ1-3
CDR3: CASSEARTPTPGNTIYF

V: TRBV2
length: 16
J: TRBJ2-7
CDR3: CASSDPPQGSEHEQYF

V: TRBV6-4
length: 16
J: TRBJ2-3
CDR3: CASSDLAGGDTDTQYF

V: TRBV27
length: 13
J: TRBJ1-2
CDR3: CASSPTGDYGYTF

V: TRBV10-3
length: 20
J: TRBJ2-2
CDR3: CAIRPLGPGQGDANTGELFF

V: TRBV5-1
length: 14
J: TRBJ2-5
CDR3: CASSLEAEQETQYF

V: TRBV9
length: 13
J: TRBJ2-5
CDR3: CASSSYDSETQYF

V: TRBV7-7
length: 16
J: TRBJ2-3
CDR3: CASSFSDGRPPDTQYF

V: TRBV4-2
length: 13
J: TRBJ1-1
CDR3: CASSPAVNTEAFF

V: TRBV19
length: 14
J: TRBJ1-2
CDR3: CASTSWDTHYGYTF

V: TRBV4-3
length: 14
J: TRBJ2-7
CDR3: CASSELAGSYEQYF

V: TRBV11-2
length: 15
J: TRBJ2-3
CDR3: CASSTTRLLGDTQYF

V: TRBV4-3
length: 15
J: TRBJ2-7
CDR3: CASSQGFGTSYEQYF

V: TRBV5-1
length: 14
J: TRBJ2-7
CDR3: CASSQGGHSYEQYF

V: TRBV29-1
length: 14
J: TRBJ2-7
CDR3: CSVEEPQGAYEQYF

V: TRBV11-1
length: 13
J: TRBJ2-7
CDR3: CASSAYRGYEQYF

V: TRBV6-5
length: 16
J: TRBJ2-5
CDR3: CASSYSGTADYGTQYF

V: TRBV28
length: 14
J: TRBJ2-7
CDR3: CASSARGQSYEQYF

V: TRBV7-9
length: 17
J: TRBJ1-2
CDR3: CASSVGTGEWIDYGYTF

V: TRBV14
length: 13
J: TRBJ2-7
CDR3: CASSQDRVNEQYF

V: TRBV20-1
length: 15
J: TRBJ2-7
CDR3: CSARVHLGGFYEQYF

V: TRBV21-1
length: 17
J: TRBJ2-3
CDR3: CASSKDRPSGYTDTQYF

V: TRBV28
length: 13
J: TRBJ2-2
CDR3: CASSLVGAGELFF

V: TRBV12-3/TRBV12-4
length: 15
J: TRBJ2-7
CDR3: CASSFSGGRADEQYF

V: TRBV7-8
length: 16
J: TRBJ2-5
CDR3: CASSLLASSYQETQYF

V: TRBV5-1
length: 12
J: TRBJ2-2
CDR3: CTSSFETGELFF

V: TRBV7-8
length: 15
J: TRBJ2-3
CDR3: CASSLSRASTDTQYF

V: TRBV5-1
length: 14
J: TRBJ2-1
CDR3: CASRGTPAGMEQFF

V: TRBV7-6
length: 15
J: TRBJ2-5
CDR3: CASSPHLGAGETQYF

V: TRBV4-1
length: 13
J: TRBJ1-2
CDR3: CASSQASGYGYTF

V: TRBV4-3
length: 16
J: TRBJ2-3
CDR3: CASSPQPGTGTDTQYF

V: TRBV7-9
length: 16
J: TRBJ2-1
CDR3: CASSTGTSGAYNEQFF

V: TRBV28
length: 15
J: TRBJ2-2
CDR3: CASSPLAGDTGELFF

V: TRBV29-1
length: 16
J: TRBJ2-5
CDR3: CSVGVLIAGTVETQYF

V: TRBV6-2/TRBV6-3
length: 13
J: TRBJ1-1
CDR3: CASNYYGTDEAFF

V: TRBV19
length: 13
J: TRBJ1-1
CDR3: CASSTSLNTEAFF

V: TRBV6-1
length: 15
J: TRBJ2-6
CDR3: CASSTGYSGANVLTF

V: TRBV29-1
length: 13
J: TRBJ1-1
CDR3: CSAGTGADTEAFF

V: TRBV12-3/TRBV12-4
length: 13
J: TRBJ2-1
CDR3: CASSFTYEGEQFF

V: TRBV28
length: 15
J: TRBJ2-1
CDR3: CASSTGDRVHNEQFF

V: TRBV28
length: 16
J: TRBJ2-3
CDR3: CASSPLTRGKSDTQYF

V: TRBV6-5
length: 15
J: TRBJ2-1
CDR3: CASSTSGSSYNEQFF

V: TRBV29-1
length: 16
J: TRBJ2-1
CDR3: CSVEGTSGRGYNEQFF

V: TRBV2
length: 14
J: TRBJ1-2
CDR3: CASSGFRQGDGYTF

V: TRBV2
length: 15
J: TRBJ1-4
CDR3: CASSGLQGSNEKLFF

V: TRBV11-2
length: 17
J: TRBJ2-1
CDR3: CASSYSEAGFSYNEQFF

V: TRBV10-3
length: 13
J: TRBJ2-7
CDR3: CAIRGNDTYEQYF

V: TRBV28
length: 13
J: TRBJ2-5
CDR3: CASSDRDSENQYF

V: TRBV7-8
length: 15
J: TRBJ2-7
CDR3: CASSLAGTRPYEQYF

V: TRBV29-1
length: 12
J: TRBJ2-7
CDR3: CSVEDQGLEQYF

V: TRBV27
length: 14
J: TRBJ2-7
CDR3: CASSFRTGSPEQYF

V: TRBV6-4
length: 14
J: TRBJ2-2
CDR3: CASSDGQGAGELFF

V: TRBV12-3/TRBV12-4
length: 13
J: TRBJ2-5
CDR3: CASSSDLQETQYF

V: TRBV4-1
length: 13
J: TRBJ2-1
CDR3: CASSQRSGNEQFF